Listed here are 21 T cell receptor beta chains from one sample, sequenced in a study. Repertoires were generated with immunoSEQ multiplex PCR, while TCRdb's copy carries only in-frame clones and drops some. The sample carries some 68,000 clones, 93% recorded once. The sequenced material came from PBMCs. These TCRs come from a man aged 35 to 55 with rheumatoid arthritis.

Comment on this clone: This sample also contains other DNA sequences that code for the same CDR3. The rearrangement joins TRBV30 to TRBJ1-5; 7 nucleotides match TRBD1. The germline V gene encodes CDR1 GTSNPN and CDR2 SVGIG (reference sequence). The CDR3 runs 13 residues. V dropped 0 bases and J dropped 7; count of bases not matched to a gene: 3. CDR3: CAWSVQGGQPQHF. The DNA of the CDR3 is TGTGCCTGGAGTGTACAAGGGGGCCAGCCCCAGCATTTT.

This sequence joins TRBV11-2 and TRBJ1-3; D gene ambiguous. The CDR3 totals 15 residues. Germline V gene lookup returns CDR1 SGHAT and CDR2 FQNNGV. The V and J ends lost 0 bases and 0 bases respectively, with 6 bases between them. The CDR3 DNA follows: TGTGCCAGCAGCTTAGATCCTATCTCTGGAAACACCATATATTTT. Protein sequence: CASSLDPISGNTIYF. The full variable domain, completed using reference TRBV11-2 and TRBJ1-3, is EAGVAQSPRYKIIEKRQSVAFWCNPISGHATLYWYQQILGQGPKLLIQFQNNGVVDDSQLPKDRFSAERLKGVDSTLKIQPAKLEDSAVYLCASSLDPISGNTIYFGEGSWLTVV.

This chain uses TRBV12-3 or TRBV12-4 with TRBJ2-7; D gene ambiguous. This CDR3 is 13 amino acids long. V was clipped by 4 bases and J by 3 bases, with 10 bases between them. The CDR3, as DNA: TGTGCCAGCAGTTCAGGACGATTCTACGAGCAGTACTTC. It is translated as CASSSGRFYEQYF.

This sequence joins TRBV6-6 and TRBJ1-5; D uncertain. The ends were cut back, 0 bases at V and 3 bases at J, with 12 bases in the middle. This CDR3 comprises 16 residues. CDR1 and CDR2 from the germline V gene are MNHNY and SVGAGI (reference sequence). Written as DNA, the CDR3 is TGTGCCAGCAGTTACTCGGCGGCGGGCATCAATCAGCCCCAGCATTTT. Translation gives CASSYSAAGINQPQHF.

V gene TRBV9 combines with J gene TRBJ1-5; D uncertain. The ends were cut back, 2 bases at V and 0 bases at J, with 3 bases in the middle. Germline V gene data show CDR1 as SGDLS and CDR2 as YYNGEE. The CDR3 has 13 amino acids. The CDR3 DNA sequence: TGTGCCAGCAGCGTGGGTAGCAATCAGCCCCAGCATTTT. It is translated as CASSVGSNQPQHF.

The CDR3 region is CASSPGEDTQYF. The CDR3, as DNA: TGTGCCAGCAGCCCAGGAGAGGATACGCAGTATTTT. V gene TRBV9 combines with J gene TRBJ2-3; no firm D call. With 4 bases removed from V and 6 bases from J, the gap between germline ends came to 9 bases. Per germline, CDR1 SGDLS and CDR2 YYNGEE. The CDR3 is 12 amino acids.

This chain links TRBV30 with TRBJ2-7, with a weak D call TRBD2 (5 bases). CDR1 is GTSNPN, CDR2 SVGIG, per germline (reference sequence). This CDR3 region has 13 residues. V was trimmed by 2 bases and J by 3 bases, leaving 11 bases between them. CDR3 region: CAWSPLGVYEQYF. The CDR3 nucleotides are TGTGCCTGGAGTCCTCTGGGAGTCTACGAGCAGTACTTC.

V is TRBV5-8 and J is TRBJ2-6, with D possibly being TRBD2 (6 bases). Germline-derived CDR1 and CDR2 are SGHTS and YDEGEE. Trimming pared 2 bases from V and 2 bases from J, leaving 8 bases between. This CDR3 region has 15 residues. CDR3 residues: CASSFSGAGANVLTF. The CDR3 nucleotides are TGTGCCAGCAGCTTCTCGGGAGCTGGGGCCAACGTCCTGACTTTC. Complete variable domain (other parts from reference TRBV5-8 and TRBJ2-6): EAGVTQSPTHLIKTRGQQATLRCSPISGHTSVYWYQQALGLGLQFLLWYDEGEERNRGNFPPRFSGRQFPNYSSELNVNALELEDSALYLCASSFSGAGANVLTFGAGSRLTVL.

The chain links TRBV5-1 to TRBJ1-1; 9 bases fit TRBD1. CDR3 length equals 15 residues. J was trimmed by 3 bases and V by 3 bases; bases with no gene match: 6. CDR1 and CDR2 (germline): SGHRS, YFSETQ. Written as DNA, the CDR3 is TGCGCCAGCAGCTCGTTACAGGGGGCGGACACTGAAGCTTTCTTT. Translated: CASSSLQGADTEAFF.

This clone came up a few times. The chain carries TRBV7-3 and TRBJ1-3; maybe TRBD1 (6 bases). The length of the CDR3 is 16 residues. The V gene lost 5 bases and the J gene lost 2 bases, with 16 bases spanning the gap. Per germline, CDR1 SGHTA and CDR2 FQGTGA. The CDR3 loop is CASSTTGTQAGNTIYF. The CDR3, as DNA: TGTGCCAGCAGCACCACCGGGACACAGGCTGGAAACACCATATATTTT.

The gene calls are TRBV7-9 and TRBJ2-5; tentative D call: TRBD2 (7 bases). This CDR3 has 13 amino acids. Trimming took off 4 bases at V and 4 bases at J, with 10 bases between the two ends. The germline gives CDR1 SEHNR, CDR2 FQNEAQ (reference sequence). CDR3 in amino acids: CASSYREGETQYF. The CDR3 nucleotides are TGTGCCAGCAGCTACAGGGAGGGAGAGACCCAGTACTTC.

The V gene is TRBV12-3 or TRBV12-4, the J gene TRBJ2-1; 9 bases are shared with TRBD1. Trimming at V came to 7 bases and at J to 15 bases, leaving 13 bases not matched to a gene. This CDR3 is built from 13 residues. The CDR3 spells CASTILFGTGMFF. CDR3 coding DNA: TGTGCCAGCACCATCCTTTTTGGGACAGGGATGTTCTTC.

The rearrangement uses TRBV6-2 or TRBV6-3 and TRBJ2-1; TRBD2 aligns across 8 bases. The J segment lost 8 bases and the V segment lost 2 bases, leaving 14 bases of the junction unmatched. This CDR3 has 17 amino acids. Germline CDR1 is MNHEY and CDR2 is SVGEGT. The CDR3 spells CASSYSLGSGVSDEQFF. Here the CDR3 DNA reads TGTGCCAGCAGTTACAGCCTTGGTAGCGGGGTGTCAGATGAGCAGTTCTTC.

The chain carries TRBV27 and TRBJ2-2, with 8 bases matching TRBD1. The CDR3 extends over 16 amino acids. The germline CDR1 and CDR2 sequences are MNHEY and SMNVEV (reference sequence). V trimming: 6 bases; J trimming: 4 bases; junction bases outside the gene matches: 10. CDR3 nucleotides: TGTGCCAGCAGAACCAAGGGACAGGCCCTCACCGGGGAGCTGTTTTTT. Encoded protein: CASRTKGQALTGELFF.

The gene calls are TRBV2 and TRBJ2-7; 7 bases align to TRBD1. The germline V gene encodes CDR1 SNHLY and CDR2 FYNNEI. The CDR3 is made up of 12 amino acids. V gave up 5 bases and J gave up 9 bases; unmatched junction bases: 7. The CDR3 coding sequence is TGTGCCAGCAGTCTTGACAGGGCTAGGCAGTACTTC. It codes for CASSLDRARQYF.

V usage is TRBV19 and J usage is TRBJ1-1, with D unresolved. The length of the CDR3 is 13 residues. Trimming took off 4 bases at V and 3 bases at J, with 9 bases between the two ends. Per the germline V gene, CDR1 is LNHDA and CDR2 is SQIVND (reference sequence). CDR3 region: CASSTWTDTEAFF. The CDR3 DNA reads as TGTGCCAGTAGTACATGGACTGACACTGAAGCTTTCTTT.

The rearrangement joins TRBV2 to TRBJ2-7; 10 bases map to TRBD2. The CDR3 extends over 13 amino acids. The V segment lost 8 bases and the J segment 7 bases; nucleotides outside the gene matches: 8. The germline CDR1 and CDR2 sequences are SNHLY and FYNNEI. The CDR3 loop reads CASGSGGAREQYF. The CDR3 coding sequence is TGTGCCAGCGGAAGCGGGGGGGCTCGTGAGCAGTACTTC.

This chain links TRBV14 with TRBJ2-1, with 8 bases lining up with TRBD2. Trimming removed 0 bases from V and 8 bases from J; junction bases left unmatched: 6. The CDR3 is 15 residues long. Germline V gives CDR1 SGHDN, CDR2 FVKESK. The DNA for the CDR3 is TGTGCCAGCAGCCAAGAAAATAGCGGGGACTATGAGCAGTTCTTC. It translates to CASSQENSGDYEQFF.

This clone was picked up one time. The chain is built from TRBV9 and TRBJ2-7; 12 nucleotides line up with TRBD1. In germline, CDR1 is SGDLS, CDR2 YYNGEE. This CDR3 spans 14 amino acids. V trimming: 3 bases; J trimming: 5 bases; junction bases outside the gene matches: 3. The CDR3 loop reads CASSGGQGADEQYF. The DNA for the CDR3 is TGTGCCAGCAGCGGGGGACAGGGGGCCGACGAGCAGTACTTC.

V usage is TRBV3-1 (or the pseudogene TRBV3-2) and J usage is TRBJ1-1, with no clear D. Trimming removed 4 bases from V and 1 base from J, with 7 bases in between. The CDR3 loop spans 13 amino acids. In germline, CDR1 is LGHDT, CDR2 YNNKEL (reference sequence). The CDR3 here is CASSPTRNTEAFF. DNA of the CDR3: TGTGCCAGCAGCCCGACACGGAACACTGAAGCTTTCTTT.

The chain combines TRBV7-8 with TRBJ2-1, with 7 bases aligning to TRBD2. This CDR3 comprises 15 residues. Germline V lookup: CDR1 SGHVS, CDR2 FQNEAQ. V lost 2 bases to trimming and J lost 7 bases; unmatched junction nucleotides: 8. Written as DNA, the CDR3 is TGTGCCAGCAGCTTATCCGTACGAGCGGGGAATGAGCAGTTCTTC. Encoded protein: CASSLSVRAGNEQFF.